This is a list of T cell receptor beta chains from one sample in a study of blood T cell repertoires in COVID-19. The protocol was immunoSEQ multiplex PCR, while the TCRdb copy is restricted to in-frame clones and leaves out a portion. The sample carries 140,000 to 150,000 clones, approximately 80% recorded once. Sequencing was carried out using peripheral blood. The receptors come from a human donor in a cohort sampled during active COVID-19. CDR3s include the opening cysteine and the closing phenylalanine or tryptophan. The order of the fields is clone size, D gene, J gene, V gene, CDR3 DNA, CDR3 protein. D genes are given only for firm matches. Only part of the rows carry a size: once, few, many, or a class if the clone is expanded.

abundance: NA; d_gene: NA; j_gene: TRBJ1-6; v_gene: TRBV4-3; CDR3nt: TGCGCCAGCAGCCATGACGACAGGCCCAACTCCTATAATTCACCCCTCCACTTT; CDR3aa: CASSHDDRPNSYNSPLHF
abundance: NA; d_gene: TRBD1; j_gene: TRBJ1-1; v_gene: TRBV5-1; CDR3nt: TGCGCCAGCAGTCCCGGGACAGGGAACACTGAAGCTTTCTTT; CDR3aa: CASSPGTGNTEAFF
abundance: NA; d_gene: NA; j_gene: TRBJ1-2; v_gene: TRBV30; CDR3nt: TGTGCCTGGGCCCAGGGTGGGAAAAGGGCTTTGAACTATGGCTACACCTTC; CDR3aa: CAWAQGGKRALNYGYTF
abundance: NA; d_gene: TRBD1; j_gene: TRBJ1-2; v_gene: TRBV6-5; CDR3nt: TGTGCCACCCGGGGGACAGGGGTTACTAACTATGGCTACACCTTC; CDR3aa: CATRGTGVTNYGYTF
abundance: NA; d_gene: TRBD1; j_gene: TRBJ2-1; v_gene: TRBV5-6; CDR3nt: TGTGCCAGCAGCCTCCGGGACAGGGGGTTCCTCTCCTACAATGAGCAGTTCTTC; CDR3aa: CASSLRDRGFLSYNEQFF
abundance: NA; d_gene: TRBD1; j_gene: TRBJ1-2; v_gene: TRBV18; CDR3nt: TGTGCCAGCTCACCTGGGGCGGGACAGGGGAACCCACCGCACTATGGCTACACCTTC; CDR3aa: CASSPGAGQGNPPHYGYTF
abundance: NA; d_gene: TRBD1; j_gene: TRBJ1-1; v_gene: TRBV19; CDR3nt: TGTGCCAGCCTCGGGACAGGGGGTTTTACTACTGAAGCTTTCTTT; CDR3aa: CASLGTGGFTTEAFF
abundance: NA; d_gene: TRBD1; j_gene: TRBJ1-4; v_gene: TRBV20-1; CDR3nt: TGCAGTGCTAGTCCCCCTCCAGGGGGTGAAAAACTGTTTTTT; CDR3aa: CSASPPPGGEKLFF
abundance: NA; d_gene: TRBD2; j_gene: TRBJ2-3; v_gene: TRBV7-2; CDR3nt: TGTGCCAGCAGCCATCCTAGCGGGGGGGCCGGTAATACGCAGTATTTT; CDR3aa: CASSHPSGGAGNTQYF
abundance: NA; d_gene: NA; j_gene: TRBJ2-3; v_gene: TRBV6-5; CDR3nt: TGTGCCAGCCAAAGGACGGCCGGGGGAGATACGCAGTATTTT; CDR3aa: CASQRTAGGDTQYF
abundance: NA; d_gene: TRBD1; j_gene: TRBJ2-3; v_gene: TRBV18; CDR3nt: TGTGCCAGCTCACCCGGGACAGGGTGGACAGATACGCAGTATTTT; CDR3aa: CASSPGTGWTDTQYF
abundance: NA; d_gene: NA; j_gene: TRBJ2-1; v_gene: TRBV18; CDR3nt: TGTGCCAGCTCCCCAACCTCTACGAATGAGCAGTTCTTC; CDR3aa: CASSPTSTNEQFF
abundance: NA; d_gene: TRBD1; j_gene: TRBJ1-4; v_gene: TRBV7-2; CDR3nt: TGTGCCAGCAGCTTAGCCGGGACAGAGGGGGAAAAACTGTTTTTT; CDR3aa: CASSLAGTEGEKLFF
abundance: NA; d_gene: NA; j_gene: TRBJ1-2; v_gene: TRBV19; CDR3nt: TGTGCCACCACTCCTAGAGGATCCGGTAACTATGGCTACACCTTC; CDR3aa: CATTPRGSGNYGYTF
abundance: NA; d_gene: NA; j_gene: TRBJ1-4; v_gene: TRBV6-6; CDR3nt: TGTGCCAGCACCACAGGGACTAATGAAAAACTGTTTTTT; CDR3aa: CASTTGTNEKLFF
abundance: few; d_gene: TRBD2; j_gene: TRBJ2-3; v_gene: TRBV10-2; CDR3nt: TGCGCCAGCAGTGAGACCCCACGAACCCTAGCGGGGAGCACAGATACGCAGTATTTT; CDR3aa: CASSETPRTLAGSTDTQYF
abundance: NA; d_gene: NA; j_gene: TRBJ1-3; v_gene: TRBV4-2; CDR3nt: TGTGCCAGCAGCCCCGACAGGTTGTCTGGAAACACCATATATTTT; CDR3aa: CASSPDRLSGNTIYF
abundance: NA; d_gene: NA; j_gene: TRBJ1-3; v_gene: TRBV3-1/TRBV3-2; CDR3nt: TGTGCCAGCAGCCGGACGGGGGAAGTAGGAGGAAACACCATATATTTT; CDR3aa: CASSRTGEVGGNTIYF
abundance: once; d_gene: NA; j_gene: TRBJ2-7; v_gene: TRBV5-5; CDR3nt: TGTGCCAGCAGCTCCGACAGCTACGAGCAGTACTTC; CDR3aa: CASSSDSYEQYF
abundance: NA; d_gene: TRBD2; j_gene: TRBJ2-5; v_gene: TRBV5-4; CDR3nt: TGTGCCAGCAGCTCGGCCCTAGCGGGGGCGAGGACCCAGTACTTC; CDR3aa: CASSSALAGARTQYF
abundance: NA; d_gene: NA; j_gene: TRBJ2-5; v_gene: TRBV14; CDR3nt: TGTGCCAGCAGCCAAGGGAGCATAGAGACCCAGTACTTC; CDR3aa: CASSQGSIETQYF
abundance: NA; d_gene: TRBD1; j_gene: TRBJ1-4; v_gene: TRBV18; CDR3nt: TGTGCCAGCTCAGATACCCCGGGACAGGGTGTTAAACTGTTTTTT; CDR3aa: CASSDTPGQGVKLFF
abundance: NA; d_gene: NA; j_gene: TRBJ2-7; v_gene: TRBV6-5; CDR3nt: TGTGCCAGCAGCAGAAAGTTGGGGCACTACGAGCAGTACTTC; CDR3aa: CASSRKLGHYEQYF
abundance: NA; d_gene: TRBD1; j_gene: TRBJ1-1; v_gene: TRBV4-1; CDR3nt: TGCGCCAGCAGCCCTGCTCCTCTACGACAGGGGAACGAAGCTTTCTTT; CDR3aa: CASSPAPLRQGNEAFF
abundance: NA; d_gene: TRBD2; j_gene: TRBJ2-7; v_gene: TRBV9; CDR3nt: TGTGCCAGCAGCGTAGGCCTAGCGGGGAACTACGAGCAGTACTTC; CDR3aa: CASSVGLAGNYEQYF
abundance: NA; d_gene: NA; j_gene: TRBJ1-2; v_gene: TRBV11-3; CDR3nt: TGTGCCAGCAGCGATTCCGCGGGCGGCTACACCTTC; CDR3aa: CASSDSAGGYTF
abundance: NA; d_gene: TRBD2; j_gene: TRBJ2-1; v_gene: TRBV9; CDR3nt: TGTGCCAGCAGCGTAGGGTCCCTAGCGGTCAATGAGCAGTTCTTC; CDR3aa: CASSVGSLAVNEQFF
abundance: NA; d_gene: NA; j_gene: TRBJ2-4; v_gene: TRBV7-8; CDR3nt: TGTGCCAGCAGCTTAGTTAATGAAAACATTCAGTACTTC; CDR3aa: CASSLVNENIQYF
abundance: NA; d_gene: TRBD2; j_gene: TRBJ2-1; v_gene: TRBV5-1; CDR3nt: TGCGCCAGCAGCCCACGGGGGGGGAATGAGCAGTTCTTC; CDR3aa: CASSPRGGNEQFF
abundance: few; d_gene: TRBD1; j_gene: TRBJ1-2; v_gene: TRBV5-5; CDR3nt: TGTGCCAGCAGCCAGACAGGGGACTATGGCTACACCTTC; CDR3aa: CASSQTGDYGYTF
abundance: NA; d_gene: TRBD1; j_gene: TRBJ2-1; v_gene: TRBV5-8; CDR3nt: TGTGCCAGCAGCTCCGGGACAGGGTCCCACAATGAGCAGTTCTTC; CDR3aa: CASSSGTGSHNEQFF
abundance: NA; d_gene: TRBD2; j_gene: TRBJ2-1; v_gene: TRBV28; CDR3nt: TGTGCCAGCAGTGTCACTAGCGGGGGAGGGAATGAGCAGTTCTTC; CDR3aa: CASSVTSGGGNEQFF
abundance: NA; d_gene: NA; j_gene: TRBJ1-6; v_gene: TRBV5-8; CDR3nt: TGTGCCAGCAGCTTGGTAACACGGAGCTCCTATAATTCACCCCTCCACTTT; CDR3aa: CASSLVTRSSYNSPLHF
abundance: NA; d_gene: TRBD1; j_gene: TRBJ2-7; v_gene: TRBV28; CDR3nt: TGTGCCAGCAGGGACAGGGGAAGGGTCGGGGGCGAGCAGTACTTC; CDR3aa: CASRDRGRVGGEQYF
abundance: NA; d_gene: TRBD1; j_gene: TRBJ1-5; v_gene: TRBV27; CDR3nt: TGTGCCAGCAGTCCCTGGGGCAGGAGGGGGCTATATAGCAATCAGCCCCAGCATTTT; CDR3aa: CASSPWGRRGLYSNQPQHF
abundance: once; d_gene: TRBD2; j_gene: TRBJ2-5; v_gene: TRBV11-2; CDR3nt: TGTGCCAGCAGCTTTCGGACTAGCGGGGGGCCCAGGGAGACCCAGTACTTC; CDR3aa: CASSFRTSGGPRETQYF
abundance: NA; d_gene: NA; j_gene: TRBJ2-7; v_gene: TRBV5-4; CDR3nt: TGTGCCAGCAGCTTCGCAGGTTCCTACGAGCAGTACTTC; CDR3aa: CASSFAGSYEQYF
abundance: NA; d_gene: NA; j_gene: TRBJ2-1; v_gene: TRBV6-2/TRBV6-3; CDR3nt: TGTGCCAGCAGTCGCGACAGGAAATCCTACAATGAGCAGTTCTTC; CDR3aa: CASSRDRKSYNEQFF
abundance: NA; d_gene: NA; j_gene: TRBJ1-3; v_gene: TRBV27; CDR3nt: TGTGCCAGCAGTACAGGGCTCGCTGGAAACACCATATATTTT; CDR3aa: CASSTGLAGNTIYF
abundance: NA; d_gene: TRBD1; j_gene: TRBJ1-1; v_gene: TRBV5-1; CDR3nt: TGCGCCAGCACCCTACAGGGGGCGAGGACTGAAGCTTTCTTT; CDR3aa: CASTLQGARTEAFF
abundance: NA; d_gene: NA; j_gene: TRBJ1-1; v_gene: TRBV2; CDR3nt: TGTGCCAGCAGTTCAGGGATAACCAACACTGAAGCTTTCTTT; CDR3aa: CASSSGITNTEAFF
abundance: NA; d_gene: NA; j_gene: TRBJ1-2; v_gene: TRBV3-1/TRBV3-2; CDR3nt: TGTGCCAGCAGCCAAACCCGGGGGTTCTATGGCTACACCTTC; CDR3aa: CASSQTRGFYGYTF
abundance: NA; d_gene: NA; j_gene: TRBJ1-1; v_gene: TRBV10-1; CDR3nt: TGCGCCAGCAAAGTACAGCCTGCTGAAGCTTTCTTT; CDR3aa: CASKVQPAEAFF
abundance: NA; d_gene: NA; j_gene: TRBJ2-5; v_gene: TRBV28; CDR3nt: TGTGCCAGCAGCCCCCTCCAGGGGCTCGAAGAGACCCAGTACTTC; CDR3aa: CASSPLQGLEETQYF
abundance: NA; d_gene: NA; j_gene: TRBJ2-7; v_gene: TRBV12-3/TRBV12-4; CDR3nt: TGTGCCAGCACCCGGAGGGCCGGCGGCGAGCAGTACTTC; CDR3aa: CASTRRAGGEQYF
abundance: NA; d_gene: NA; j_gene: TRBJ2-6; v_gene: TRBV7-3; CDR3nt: TGTGCCAGCAGCTTCAGTGGGGCCAACGTCCTGACTTTC; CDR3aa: CASSFSGANVLTF
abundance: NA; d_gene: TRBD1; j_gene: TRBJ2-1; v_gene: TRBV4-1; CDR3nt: TGCGCCAGCAGCCAAGGGACAGGGGGCCGGAGTGAGCAGTTCTTC; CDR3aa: CASSQGTGGRSEQFF
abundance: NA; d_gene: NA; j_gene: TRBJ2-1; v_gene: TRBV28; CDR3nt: TGTGCCAGCAGTTTAAGGCAGGGACATCACAATGAGCAGTTCTTC; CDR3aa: CASSLRQGHHNEQFF
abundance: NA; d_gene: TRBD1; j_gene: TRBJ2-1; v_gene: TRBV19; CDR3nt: TGTGCCAGTAGTATAGGACAGGGAATTACCCATGAGCAGTTCTTC; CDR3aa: CASSIGQGITHEQFF
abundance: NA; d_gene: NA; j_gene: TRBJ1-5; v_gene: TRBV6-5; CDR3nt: TGTGCCAGCAGTCCCAATACAGGGAATCAGCCCCAGCATTTT; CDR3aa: CASSPNTGNQPQHF
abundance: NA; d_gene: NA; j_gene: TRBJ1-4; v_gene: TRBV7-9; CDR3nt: TGTGCCAGCAGTTTTTGGGTTACAGGGAAGGGTGAAAAACTGTTTTTT; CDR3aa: CASSFWVTGKGEKLFF
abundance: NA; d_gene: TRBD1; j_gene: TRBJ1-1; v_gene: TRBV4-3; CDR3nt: TGCGCCAGCAGCCAAATGGACAGGCTCCACACTGAAGCTTTCTTT; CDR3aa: CASSQMDRLHTEAFF
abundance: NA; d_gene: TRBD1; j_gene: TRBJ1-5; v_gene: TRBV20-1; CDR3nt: TGCAGTGCTAGTGACAGGGGTTTGCCCCAGCATTTT; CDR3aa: CSASDRGLPQHF
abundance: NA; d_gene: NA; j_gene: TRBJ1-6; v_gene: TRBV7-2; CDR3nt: TGTGCCAGCAGCTTAACGTCGCTGGGCAGGGCGCATTCACCCCTCCACTTT; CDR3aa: CASSLTSLGRAHSPLHF